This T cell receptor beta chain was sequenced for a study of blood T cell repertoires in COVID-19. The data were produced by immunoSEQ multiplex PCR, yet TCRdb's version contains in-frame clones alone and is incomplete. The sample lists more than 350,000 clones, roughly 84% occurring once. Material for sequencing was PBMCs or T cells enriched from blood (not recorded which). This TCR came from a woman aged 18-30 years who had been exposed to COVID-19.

CDR3 DNA sequence: TGCAGTGCTCGCTACTACGAGCAGTACTTC. Translating gives CSARYYEQYF. V and J are TRBV20-1 and TRBJ2-7, with D uncertain. V was shortened by 5 bases and J by 3 bases, with 5 bases between the two germline ends. This CDR3 region has 10 residues. Germline values: CDR1 DFQATT, CDR2 SNEGSKA (reference sequence).